This T cell receptor beta chain was retrieved from a study of identical twins. Study-wide findings and caveats: Sequences that were out-of-frame, alpha and twin-shared displayed an excess of low generation probability. Cross-sectional statistical analysis was relied on for the conclusions, without the same donors being followed. Cord blood beta clonotypes that were abundant carried fewer insertions, and memory repertoires showed no such trend.

Details on this clonotype: The antigen remains unidentified.

MiXCR, applied by TCRdb to the 5' RACE reads, yields one record per CDR3 protein. The table records approximately 550,000 distinct CDR3 sequences, about a fifth of them present only once. V was cut by 5 bases and J by 7 bases, with 11 bases left in between. This CDR3 is 12 amino acids long. From germline, CDR1 is SGHAT and CDR2 FQNNGV. The data also belong to a second study, concerning yellow fever vaccine responses in identical twins. That report adds: Among the twins, the vaccine T cell response reportedly seemed partly convergent and partly personalized.

The source is a woman aged 18-35 years in good health. This chain connects TRBV11-2 to TRBJ1-2; D gene ambiguous. Source material: CD4+ T cells sorted from blood. Here the CDR3 reads CASSRRHPGYTF. DNA for the CDR3: TGTGCCAGCAGCCGACGACACCCTGGCTACACCTTC.